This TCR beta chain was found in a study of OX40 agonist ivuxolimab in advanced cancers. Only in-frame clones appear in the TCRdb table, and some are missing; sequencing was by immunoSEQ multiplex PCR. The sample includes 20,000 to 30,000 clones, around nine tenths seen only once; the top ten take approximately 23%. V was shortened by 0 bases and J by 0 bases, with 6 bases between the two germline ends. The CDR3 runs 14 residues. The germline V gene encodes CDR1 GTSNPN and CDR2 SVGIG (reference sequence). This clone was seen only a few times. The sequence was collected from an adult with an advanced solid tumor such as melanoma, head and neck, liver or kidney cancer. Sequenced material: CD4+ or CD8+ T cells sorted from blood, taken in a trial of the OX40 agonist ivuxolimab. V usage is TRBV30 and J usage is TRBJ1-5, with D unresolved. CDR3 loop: CAWSVGVSNQPQHF. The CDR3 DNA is TGTGCCTGGAGTGTTGGCGTTAGCAATCAGCCCCAGCATTTT.